What follows are 13 T cell receptor beta chains derived from one specimen sequenced in a study of T-cell reconstitution after alpha-beta-depleted transplantation in children. Unique molecular identifiers featured in how the TCRbeta library was prepared. TCRdb re-called the PCR reads through MiXCR, storing one row per CDR3 protein. The sample yields 500,000 or so distinct CDR3 sequences, approximately 29% seen once. The input for sequencing was PBMCs from the stem cell graft donor, taken from the stem cell graft. The receptors were sampled from a human donor who donated a stem cell graft to a child with aplastic anemia.

This clonotype was seen once. The rearrangement uses TRBV29-1 and TRBJ2-3, with 12 positions matching TRBD2. The CDR3 consists of 14 residues. With 4 bases clipped from V and 6 bases from J, the junction kept 5 bases outside the gene matches. Per germline, CDR1 SQVTM and CDR2 ANQGSEA. The CDR3 reads CSVVATSGRDTQYF. As DNA, the CDR3 is TGCAGCGTTGTTGCTACTAGCGGGAGGGATACGCAGTATTTT.

The chain recombines TRBV24-1 with TRBJ2-3; perhaps TRBD1 as D (5 bases). The V end was cut by 8 bases, the J end by 0 bases, with 14 bases between. Germline V gene data show CDR1 as KGHDR and CDR2 as SFDVKD. This CDR3 is built from 15 residues. CDR3 sequence (DNA): TGTGCCACCACCGAGGACACACGTAGCACAGATACGCAGTATTTT. Protein sequence: CATTEDTRSTDTQYF.

The chain recombines TRBV12-3 or TRBV12-4 with TRBJ2-5, with 7 bases aligning to TRBD1. The CDR3 spans 14 residues. Trimming removed 6 bases from V and 3 bases from J; junction bases left unmatched: 7. This chain's CDR3 is CASSRRTGEETQYF. The CDR3 DNA sequence: TGTGCCAGCAGCCGACGGACAGGAGAAGAGACCCAGTACTTC.

This clonotype has only a few counts. CDR3 DNA sequence: TGTGCCAGCAGCTTGCTCCCACAGGGTATAGGGTCAGAGACCCAGTACTTC. This sequence encodes CASSLLPQGIGSETQYF. This chain joins TRBV5-5 and TRBJ2-5, with TRBD1 as a possible D gene (6 bases). CDR3 size: 17 residues. The germline V gene encodes CDR1 SGHKS and CDR2 YYEKEE (reference sequence). Trimming removed 1 base at V and 4 bases at J, with 20 bases between.

J is TRBJ1-5 and V is TRBV18; 7 bases line up with TRBD1. CDR1 is KGHSH, CDR2 LQKENI, per germline. The J segment lost 4 bases and the V segment lost 5 bases, leaving 5 bases of the junction unmatched. The CDR3 spans 14 residues. CDR3: CASSRQGQNQPQHF. DNA of the CDR3: TGTGCCAGCTCAAGACAGGGTCAGAATCAGCCCCAGCATTTT.

The chain uses TRBV4-2 and TRBJ2-7, with 8 bases matching TRBD2. Germline values: CDR1 LGHNA, CDR2 YNFKEQ. With 0 bases clipped from V and 2 bases from J, the junction kept 9 bases outside the gene matches. The CDR3 consists of 17 residues. The CDR3 loop is CASSQESGGGRTYEQYF. The CDR3 nucleotides read TGTGCCAGCAGCCAAGAGTCGGGTGGCGGGAGGACCTACGAGCAGTACTTC.

This rearrangement joins TRBV21-1 to TRBJ2-7; the table's D gene call, TRBD2, was not cross checked with the DNA. TRBV21-1 corresponds to a pseudogene. The CDR3 has 11 residues. The CDR3: CASNPAATWYF. CDR3 DNA: TGTGCCAGCAACCCCGCAGCTACGTGGTACTTC.

CDR3: CAWSVTLAGNEQFF. For the CDR3, the DNA is TGTGCCTGGAGTGTGACGCTAGCGGGCAATGAGCAGTTCTTC. This sequence joins TRBV30 and TRBJ2-1; 8 bases are shared with TRBD2. The V gene end was trimmed by 0 bases and the J gene end by 6 bases; junction bases not matched to a gene: 4. CDR1 and CDR2 (germline): GTSNPN, SVGIG (reference sequence). The CDR3 loop spans 14 amino acids. Full variable domain (remainder filled in from reference TRBV30 and TRBJ2-1): SQTIHQWPATLVQPVGSPLSLECTVEGTSNPNLYWYRQAAGRGLQLLFYSVGIGQISSEVPQNLSASRPQDRQFILSSKKLLLSDSGFYLCAWSVTLAGNEQFFGPGTRLTVL.

The J gene is TRBJ2-4, the V gene TRBV18; TRBD2 matches at 7 bases. V lost 0 bases and J lost 6; bases outside the gene matches: 2. The CDR3 length is 14 residues. Germline CDR1 and CDR2: KGHSH and LQKENI. The CDR3 nucleotides are TGTGCCAGCTCACCACCCGCTAGCGGAAACATTCAGTACTTC. This encodes CASSPPASGNIQYF.

This clonotype has more than one count but fewer than ten. J is TRBJ2-3 and V is TRBV28; weak D call: TRBD2 (6 bases). The CDR3 runs 18 residues. Trimming stripped 5 bases from V and 2 bases from J, with 23 bases between. The germline V gene encodes CDR1 MDHEN and CDR2 SYDVKM. CDR3 sequence: CASSPRRGRLINTDTQYF. CDR3 sequence (DNA): TGTGCCAGCAGTCCCCGGCGGGGCCGCCTTATAAACACAGATACGCAGTATTTT.

This clonotype has a handful of counts. This sequence joins TRBV29-1 and TRBJ1-5, with D uncertain. The CDR3 has 15 residues. Germline values: CDR1 SQVTM, CDR2 ANQGSEA. With 4 bases removed from V and 0 bases from J, the gap between germline ends came to 13 bases. CDR3 loop: CSVAPDKISNQPQHF. As DNA, the CDR3 is TGCAGCGTTGCCCCAGACAAGATTAGCAATCAGCCCCAGCATTTT.

CDR3 residues: CASSLGTALAKNIQYF. CDR3 DNA: TGTGCCAGCAGTCTTGGGACAGCACTAGCCAAAAACATTCAGTACTTC. V is TRBV28 and J is TRBJ2-4; TRBD1 matches at 7 bases. This CDR3 has 16 residues. Germline assignment: CDR1 MDHEN and CDR2 SYDVKM. The junction had 7 bases not matched to a gene; V was cut back by 5 bases and J by 0 bases. The full variable domain, rest sourced from reference TRBV28 and TRBJ2-4, is DVKVTQSSRYLVKRTGEKVFLECVQDMDHENMFWYRQDPGLGLRLIYFSYDVKMKEKGDIPEGYSVSREKKERFSLILESASTNQTSMYLCASSLGTALAKNIQYFGAGTRLSVL.

The V call is TRBV28, the J call TRBJ2-3; D is unclear. Trimming stripped 1 base from V and 8 bases from J, with 7 bases between. This CDR3 is 12 amino acids long. Germline CDR1 and CDR2: MDHEN and SYDVKM. CDR3 sequence: CASSLSPTTQYF. The CDR3 DNA reads as TGTGCCAGCAGTTTATCCCCAACTACGCAGTATTTT.